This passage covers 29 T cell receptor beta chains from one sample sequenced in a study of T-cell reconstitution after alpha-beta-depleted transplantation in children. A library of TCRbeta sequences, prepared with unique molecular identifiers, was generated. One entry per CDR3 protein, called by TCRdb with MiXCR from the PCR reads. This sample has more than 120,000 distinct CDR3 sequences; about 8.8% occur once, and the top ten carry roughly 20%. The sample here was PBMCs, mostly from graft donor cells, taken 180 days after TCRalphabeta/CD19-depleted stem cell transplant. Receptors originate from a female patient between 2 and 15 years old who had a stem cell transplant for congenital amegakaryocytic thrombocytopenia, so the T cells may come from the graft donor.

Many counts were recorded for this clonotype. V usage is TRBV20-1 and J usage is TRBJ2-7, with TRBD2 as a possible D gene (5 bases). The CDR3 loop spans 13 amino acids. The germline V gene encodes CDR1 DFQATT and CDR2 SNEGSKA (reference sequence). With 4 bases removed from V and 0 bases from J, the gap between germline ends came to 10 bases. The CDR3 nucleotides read TGCAGTGCTAAAAGTCGGGACTCCTACGAGCAGTACTTC. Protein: CSAKSRDSYEQYF.

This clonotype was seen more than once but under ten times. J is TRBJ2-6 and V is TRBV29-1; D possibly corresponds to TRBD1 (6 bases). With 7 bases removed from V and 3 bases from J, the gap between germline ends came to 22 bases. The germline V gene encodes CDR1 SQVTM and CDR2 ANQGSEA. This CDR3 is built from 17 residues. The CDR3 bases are TGCAGCGCTAGACACCAGGGGAGAATCGGTGGGGCCAACGTCCTGACTTTC. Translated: CSARHQGRIGGANVLTF.

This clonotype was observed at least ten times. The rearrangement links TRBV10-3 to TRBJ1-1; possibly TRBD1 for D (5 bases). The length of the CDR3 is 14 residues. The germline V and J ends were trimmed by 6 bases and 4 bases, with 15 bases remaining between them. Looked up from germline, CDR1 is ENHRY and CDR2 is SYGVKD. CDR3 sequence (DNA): TGTGCCATCAGGAGGGGCAGCTTCAGCACTGAAGCTTTCTTT. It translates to CAIRRGSFSTEAFF.

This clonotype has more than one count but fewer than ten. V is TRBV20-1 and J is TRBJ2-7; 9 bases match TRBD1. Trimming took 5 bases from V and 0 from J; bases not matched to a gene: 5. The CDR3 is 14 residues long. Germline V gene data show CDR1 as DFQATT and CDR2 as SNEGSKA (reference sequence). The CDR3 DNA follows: TGCAGTGCTTTACAGGGGGCCAGCTCCTACGAGCAGTACTTC. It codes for CSALQGASSYEQYF.

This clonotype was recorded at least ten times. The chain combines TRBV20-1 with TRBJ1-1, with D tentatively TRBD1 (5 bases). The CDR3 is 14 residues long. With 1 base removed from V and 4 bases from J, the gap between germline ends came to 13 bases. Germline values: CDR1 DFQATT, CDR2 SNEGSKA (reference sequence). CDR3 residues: CSARGIGVATEAFF. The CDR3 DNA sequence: TGCAGTGCTAGAGGAATAGGGGTGGCCACTGAAGCTTTCTTT.

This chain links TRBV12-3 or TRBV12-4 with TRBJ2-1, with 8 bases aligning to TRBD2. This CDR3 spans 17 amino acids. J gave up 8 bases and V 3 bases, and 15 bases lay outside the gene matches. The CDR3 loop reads CASSFSPLGLVRDEQFF. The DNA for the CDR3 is TGTGCCAGCAGTTTTAGCCCCCTGGGACTAGTACGCGATGAGCAGTTCTTC.

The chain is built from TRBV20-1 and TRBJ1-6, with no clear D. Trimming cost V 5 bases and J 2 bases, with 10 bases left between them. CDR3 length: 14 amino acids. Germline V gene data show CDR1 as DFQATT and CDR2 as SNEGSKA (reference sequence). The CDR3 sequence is CSAGAGAYNSPLHF. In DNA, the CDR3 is TGCAGTGCTGGCGCCGGGGCCTATAATTCACCCCTCCACTTT.

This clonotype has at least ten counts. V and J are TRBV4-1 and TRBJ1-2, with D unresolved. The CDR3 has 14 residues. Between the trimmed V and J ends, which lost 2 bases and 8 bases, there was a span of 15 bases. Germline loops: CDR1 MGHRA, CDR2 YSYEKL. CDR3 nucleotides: TGCGCCAGCAGCCAACCACCCCGGACTACCGGCTACACCTTC. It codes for CASSQPPRTTGYTF.

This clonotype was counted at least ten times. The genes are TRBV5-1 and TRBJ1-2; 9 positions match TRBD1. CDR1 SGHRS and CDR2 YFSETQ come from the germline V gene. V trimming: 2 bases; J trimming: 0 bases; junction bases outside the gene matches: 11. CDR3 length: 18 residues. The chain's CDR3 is CASSLRGTGKGANYGYTF. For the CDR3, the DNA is TGCGCCAGCAGCTTAAGGGGGACAGGGAAAGGAGCTAACTATGGCTACACCTTC.

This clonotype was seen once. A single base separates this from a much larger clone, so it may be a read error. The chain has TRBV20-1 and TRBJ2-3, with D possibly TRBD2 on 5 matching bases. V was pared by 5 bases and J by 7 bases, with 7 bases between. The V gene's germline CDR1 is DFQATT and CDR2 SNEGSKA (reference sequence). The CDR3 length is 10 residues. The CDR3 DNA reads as TGCAGTGCTGGGAGTCATACGCAGTATTTT. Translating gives CSAGSHTQYF.

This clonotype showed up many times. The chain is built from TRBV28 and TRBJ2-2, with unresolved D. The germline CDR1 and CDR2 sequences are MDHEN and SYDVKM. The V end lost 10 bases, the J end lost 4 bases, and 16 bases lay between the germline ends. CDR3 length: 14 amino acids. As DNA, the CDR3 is TGTGCCACAAATAACTGGGGATCCACCGGGGAGCTGTTTTTT. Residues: CATNNWGSTGELFF.

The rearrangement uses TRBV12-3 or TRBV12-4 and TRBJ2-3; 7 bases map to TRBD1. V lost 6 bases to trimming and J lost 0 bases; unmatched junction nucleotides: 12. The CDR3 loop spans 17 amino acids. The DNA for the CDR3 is TGTGCCAGCAGCCGCTTGGAGAGGGGGCCCAGCACAGATACGCAGTATTTT. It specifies CASSRLERGPSTDTQYF.

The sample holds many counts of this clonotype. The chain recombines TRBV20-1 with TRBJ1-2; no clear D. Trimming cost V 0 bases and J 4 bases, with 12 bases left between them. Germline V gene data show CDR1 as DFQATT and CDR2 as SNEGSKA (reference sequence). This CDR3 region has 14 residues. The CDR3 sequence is CSARDSLPVYGYTF. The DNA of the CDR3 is TGCAGTGCTAGAGATAGCCTACCTGTCTATGGCTACACCTTC.

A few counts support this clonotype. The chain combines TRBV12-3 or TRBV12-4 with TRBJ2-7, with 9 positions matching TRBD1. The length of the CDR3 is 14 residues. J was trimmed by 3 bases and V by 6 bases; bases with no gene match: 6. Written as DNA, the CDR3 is TGTGCCAGCAGCTTCTTGGGACAGGGCTACGAGCAGTACTTC. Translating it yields CASSFLGQGYEQYF.

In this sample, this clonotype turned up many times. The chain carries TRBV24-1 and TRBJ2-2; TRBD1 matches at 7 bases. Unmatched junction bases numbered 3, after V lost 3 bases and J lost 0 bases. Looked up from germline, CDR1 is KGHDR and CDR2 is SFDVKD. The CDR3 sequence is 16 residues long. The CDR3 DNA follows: TGTGCCACCAGTGATCGGGACAGCTCGAACACCGGGGAGCTGTTTTTT. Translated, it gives CATSDRDSSNTGELFF.

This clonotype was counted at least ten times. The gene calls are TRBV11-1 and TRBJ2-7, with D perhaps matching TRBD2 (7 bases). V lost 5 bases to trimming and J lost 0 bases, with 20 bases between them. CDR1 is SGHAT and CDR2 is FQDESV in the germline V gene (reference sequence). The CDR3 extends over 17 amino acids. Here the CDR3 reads CASSAGGGSVFSYEQYF. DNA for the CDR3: TGTGCCAGCAGCGCCGGGGGCGGGAGTGTTTTCTCCTACGAGCAGTACTTC. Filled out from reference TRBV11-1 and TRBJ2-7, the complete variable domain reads EAEVAQSPRYKITEKSQAVAFWCDPISGHATLYWYRQILGQGPELLVQFQDESVVDDSQLPKDRFSAERLKGVDSTLKIQPAELGDSAMYLCASSAGGGSVFSYEQYFGPGTRLTVT.

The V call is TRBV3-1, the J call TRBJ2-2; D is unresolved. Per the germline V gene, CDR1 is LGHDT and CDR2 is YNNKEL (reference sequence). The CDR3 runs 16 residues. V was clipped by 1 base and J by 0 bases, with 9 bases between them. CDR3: CASSQAHTSNTGELFF. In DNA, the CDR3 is TGTGCCAGCAGCCAAGCTCACACCTCGAACACCGGGGAGCTGTTTTTT.

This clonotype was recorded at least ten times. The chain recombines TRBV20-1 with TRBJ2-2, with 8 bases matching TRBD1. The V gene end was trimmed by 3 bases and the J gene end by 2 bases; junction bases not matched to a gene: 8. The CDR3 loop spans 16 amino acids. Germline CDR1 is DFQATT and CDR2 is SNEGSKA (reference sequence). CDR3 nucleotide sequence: TGCAGTGCTAGGCCGCCGGGACAGGTCAACACCGGGGAGCTGTTTTTT. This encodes CSARPPGQVNTGELFF.

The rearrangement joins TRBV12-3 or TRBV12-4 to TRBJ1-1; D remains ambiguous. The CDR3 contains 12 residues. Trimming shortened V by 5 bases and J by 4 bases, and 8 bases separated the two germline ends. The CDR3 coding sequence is TGTGCCAGCAGTCGCGTCGGCACTGAAGCTTTCTTT. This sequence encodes CASSRVGTEAFF.

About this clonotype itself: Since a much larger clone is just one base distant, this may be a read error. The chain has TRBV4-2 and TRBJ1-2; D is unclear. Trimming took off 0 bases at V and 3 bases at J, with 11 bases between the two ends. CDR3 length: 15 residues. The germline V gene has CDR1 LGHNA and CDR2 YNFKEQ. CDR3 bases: TGTGCCAGCAGCCAAGATCCGGGAGGCGACTATGGCTACACCTTC. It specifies CASSQDPGGDYGYTF.

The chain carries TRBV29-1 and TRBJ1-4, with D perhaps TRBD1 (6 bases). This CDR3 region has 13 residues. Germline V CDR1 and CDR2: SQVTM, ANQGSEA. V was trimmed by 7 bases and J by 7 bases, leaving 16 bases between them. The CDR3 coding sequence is TGCAGCGCCAGACGGGAAGGGGGTGAAAAACTGTTTTTT. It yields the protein CSARREGGEKLFF.

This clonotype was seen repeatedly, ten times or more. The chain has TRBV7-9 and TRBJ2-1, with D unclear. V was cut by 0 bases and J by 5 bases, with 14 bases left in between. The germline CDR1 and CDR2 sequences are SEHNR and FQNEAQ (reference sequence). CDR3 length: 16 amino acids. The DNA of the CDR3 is TGTGCCAGCAGCTTAGCGTATCGTAACAGCAACAATGAGCAGTTCTTC. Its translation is CASSLAYRNSNNEQFF.

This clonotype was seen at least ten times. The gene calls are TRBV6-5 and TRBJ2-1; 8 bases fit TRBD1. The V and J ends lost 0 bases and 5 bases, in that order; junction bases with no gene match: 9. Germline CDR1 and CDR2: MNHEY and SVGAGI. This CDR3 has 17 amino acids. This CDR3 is CASSYSAGGNLNNEQFF. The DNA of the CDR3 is TGTGCCAGCAGTTACTCGGCAGGGGGCAATCTAAACAATGAGCAGTTCTTC.

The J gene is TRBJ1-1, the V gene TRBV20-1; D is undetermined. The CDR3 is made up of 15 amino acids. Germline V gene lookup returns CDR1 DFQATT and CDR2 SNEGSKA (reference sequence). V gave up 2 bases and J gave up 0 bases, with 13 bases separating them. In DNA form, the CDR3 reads TGCAGTGCTAGACGGTCCAACTGGGTGAACACTGAAGCTTTCTTT. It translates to CSARRSNWVNTEAFF.

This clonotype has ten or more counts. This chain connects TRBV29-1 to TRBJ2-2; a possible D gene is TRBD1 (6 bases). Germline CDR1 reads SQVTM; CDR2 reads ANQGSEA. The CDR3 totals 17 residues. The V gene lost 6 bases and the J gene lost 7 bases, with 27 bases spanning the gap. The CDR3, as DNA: TGCAGCGTATCAACAATATTTAAACAGGGACGGATCGGGGAGCTGTTTTTT. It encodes CSVSTIFKQGRIGELFF.

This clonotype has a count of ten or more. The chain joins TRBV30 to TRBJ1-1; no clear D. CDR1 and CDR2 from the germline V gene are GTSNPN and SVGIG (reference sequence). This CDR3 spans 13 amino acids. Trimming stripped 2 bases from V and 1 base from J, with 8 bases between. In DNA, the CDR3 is TGTGCCTGGAGTCCCCACCGGAACACTGAAGCTTTCTTT. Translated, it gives CAWSPHRNTEAFF.

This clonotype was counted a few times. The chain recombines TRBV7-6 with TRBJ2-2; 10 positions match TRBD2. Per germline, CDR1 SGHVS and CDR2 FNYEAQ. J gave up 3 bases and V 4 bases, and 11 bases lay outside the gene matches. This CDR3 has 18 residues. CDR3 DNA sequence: TGTGCCAGCAGCTCTGAAGTGGGTCTAGCGGGGGACACCGGGGAGCTGTTTTTT. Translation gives CASSSEVGLAGDTGELFF.

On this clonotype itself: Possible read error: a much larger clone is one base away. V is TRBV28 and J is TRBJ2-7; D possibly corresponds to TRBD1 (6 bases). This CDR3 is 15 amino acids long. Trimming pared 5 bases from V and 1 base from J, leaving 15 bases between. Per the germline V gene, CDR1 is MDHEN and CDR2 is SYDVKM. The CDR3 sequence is CASSGMGTSSYEQYF. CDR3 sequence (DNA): TGTGCCAGCAGTGGGATGGGGACAAGTTCCTACGAGCAGTACTTC.

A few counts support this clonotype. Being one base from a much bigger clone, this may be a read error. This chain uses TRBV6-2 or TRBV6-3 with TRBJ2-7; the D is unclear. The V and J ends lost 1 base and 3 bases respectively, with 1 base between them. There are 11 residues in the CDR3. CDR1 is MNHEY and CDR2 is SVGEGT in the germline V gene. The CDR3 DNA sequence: TGTGCCAGCAGTTACTTCTACGAGCAGTACTTC. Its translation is CASSYFYEQYF.